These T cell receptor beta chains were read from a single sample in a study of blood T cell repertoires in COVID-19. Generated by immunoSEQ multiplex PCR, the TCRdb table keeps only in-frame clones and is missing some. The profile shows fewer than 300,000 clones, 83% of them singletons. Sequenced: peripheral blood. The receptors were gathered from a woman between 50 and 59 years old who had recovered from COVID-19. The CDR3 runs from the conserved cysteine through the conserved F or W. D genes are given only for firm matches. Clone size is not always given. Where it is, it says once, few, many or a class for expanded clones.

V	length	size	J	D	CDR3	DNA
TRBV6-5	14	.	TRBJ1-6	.	CASSYVVYNSPLHF	TGTGCCAGCAGTTATGTAGTCTATAATTCACCCCTCCACTTT
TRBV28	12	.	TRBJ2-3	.	CASSLLPDTQYF	TGTGCCAGCAGTTTACTTCCAGATACGCAGTATTTT
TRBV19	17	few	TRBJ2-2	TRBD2	CATPGTSGPFGTGELFF	TGTGCCACCCCCGGGACTAGCGGGCCCTTCGGCACCGGGGAGCTGTTTTTT
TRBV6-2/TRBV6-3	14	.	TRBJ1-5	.	CASSYGQRNQPQHF	TGTGCCAGCAGTTATGGGCAGCGCAATCAGCCCCAGCATTTT
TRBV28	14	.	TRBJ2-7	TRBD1	CASRWGQGGYEQYF	TGTGCCAGCCGCTGGGGACAGGGGGGCTACGAGCAGTACTTC
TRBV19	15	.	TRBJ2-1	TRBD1	CASRRQGPLGNEQFF	TGTGCCAGTAGGAGACAGGGCCCTCTGGGGAATGAGCAGTTCTTC
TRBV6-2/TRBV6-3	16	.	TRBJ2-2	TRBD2	CASSYSGTSLAGELFF	TGTGCCAGCAGTTACTCTGGGACTAGCTTGGCCGGGGAGCTGTTTTTT
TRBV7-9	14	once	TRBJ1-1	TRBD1	CASSSGQGNTEAFF	TGTGCCAGCAGCTCCGGACAGGGGAACACTGAAGCTTTCTTT
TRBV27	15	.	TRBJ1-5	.	CASSFLQGMDQPQHF	TGTGCCAGCAGTTTCCTTCAGGGTATGGATCAGCCCCAGCATTTT
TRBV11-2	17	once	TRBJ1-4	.	CASSLHGGSGTNEKLFF	TGTGCCAGCAGCTTACACGGCGGAAGCGGGACTAATGAAAAACTGTTTTTT
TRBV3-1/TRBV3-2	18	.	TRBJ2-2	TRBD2	CASSLSGLAGDSTGELFF	TGTGCCAGCAGCCTTTCGGGACTAGCGGGGGACTCCACCGGGGAGCTGTTTTTT
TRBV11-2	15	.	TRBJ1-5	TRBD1	CASSLVQGANQPQHF	TGTGCCAGCAGCTTAGTACAGGGGGCGAATCAGCCCCAGCATTTT
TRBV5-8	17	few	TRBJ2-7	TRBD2	CASSFSPGLATNVEQYF	TGTGCCAGCAGCTTTTCCCCCGGACTAGCGACAAATGTGGAGCAGTACTTC
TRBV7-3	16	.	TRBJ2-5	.	CASSLMALTSAETQYF	TGTGCCAGCAGCTTAATGGCCTTAACTAGTGCGGAGACCCAGTACTTC
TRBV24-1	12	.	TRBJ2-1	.	CATSDFTNEQFF	TGTGCCACCAGTGATTTTACTAATGAGCAGTTCTTC
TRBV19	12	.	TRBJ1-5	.	CASSVQGQPQHF	TGTGCCAGTAGTGTCCAGGGCCAGCCCCAGCATTTT
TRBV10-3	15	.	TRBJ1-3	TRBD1	CAISEGTESGNTIYF	TGTGCCATCAGTGAAGGGACAGAATCTGGAAACACCATATATTTT
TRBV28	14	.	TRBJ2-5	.	CASSTRQAQETQYF	TGTGCCAGCAGCACGCGACAGGCTCAAGAGACCCAGTACTTC
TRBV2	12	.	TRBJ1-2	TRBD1	CASGMDRNGYTF	TGTGCCAGCGGGATGGACAGGAATGGCTACACCTTC
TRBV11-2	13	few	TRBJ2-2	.	CASSLESSGELFF	TGTGCCAGCAGCTTAGAATCTAGCGGGGAGCTGTTTTTT
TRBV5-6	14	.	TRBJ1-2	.	CASSWGRGPRGYTF	TGTGCCAGCAGCTGGGGCAGGGGACCGCGGGGCTACACCTTC
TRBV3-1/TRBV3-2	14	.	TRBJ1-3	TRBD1	CASSRQGAGNTIYF	TGTGCCAGCAGCCGACAGGGGGCTGGAAACACCATATATTTT
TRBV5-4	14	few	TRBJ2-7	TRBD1	CASTLRGRSYEQYF	TGTGCCAGCACCCTCAGGGGGCGCAGTTACGAGCAGTACTTC
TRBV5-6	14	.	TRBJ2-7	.	CASSLGQPSYEQYF	TGTGCCAGCAGCTTGGGACAGCCCTCCTACGAGCAGTACTTC
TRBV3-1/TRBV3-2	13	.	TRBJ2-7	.	CASSASLQYEQYF	TGTGCCAGCAGCGCCTCCCTCCAGTACGAGCAGTACTTC
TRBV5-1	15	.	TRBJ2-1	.	CASSLSQVTYNEQFF	TGCGCCAGCAGCTTGTCACAGGTTACCTACAATGAGCAGTTCTTC
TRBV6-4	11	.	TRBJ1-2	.	CASSDSRGYTF	TGTGCCAGCAGTGACTCTCGTGGCTACACCTTC
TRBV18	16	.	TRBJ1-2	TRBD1	CASSSPGTGANYGYTF	TGTGCCAGCTCGTCACCCGGGACAGGTGCTAACTATGGCTACACCTTC